The following is a TCR beta chain sequence with its context. Its target is unknown. PCR used 60 Vbeta primers and 13 Jbeta primers. Generated by immunoSEQ multiplex PCR, the TCRdb table keeps only in-frame clones and is missing some. This table holds over 100,000 clones, about 70% found once. The CDR3 is 14 amino acids. The V and J ends lost 5 bases and 3 bases respectively, with 13 bases between them. Germline V lookup: CDR1 LNHDA, CDR2 SQIVND (reference sequence). These data belong to a study of cytomegalovirus exposure and HLA in healthy donors. Study details: There were about 85 million unique TCRs (from HLA-typed donors) in an early data release. Overall study results and limits: An analysis done earlier found most TCR beta V segments productive about 87% or about 30% of the time. HLA-A and HLA-B allele assignments for most subjects were reportedly predicted accurately using TCR beta sequences. In a later analysis, an Asian-associated ancestry cluster reportedly showed fewer N-insertions than the roughly 710-donor mean.

Specimen: PBMCs. The source is a male donor in good health and CMV-seronegative. This chain joins TRBV19 and TRBJ1-2; tentative D call: TRBD1 (5 bases). The CDR3 loop is CASSPSNRYYGYTF. DNA of the CDR3: TGTGCCAGTAGTCCGTCAAACAGGTACTATGGCTACACCTTC.